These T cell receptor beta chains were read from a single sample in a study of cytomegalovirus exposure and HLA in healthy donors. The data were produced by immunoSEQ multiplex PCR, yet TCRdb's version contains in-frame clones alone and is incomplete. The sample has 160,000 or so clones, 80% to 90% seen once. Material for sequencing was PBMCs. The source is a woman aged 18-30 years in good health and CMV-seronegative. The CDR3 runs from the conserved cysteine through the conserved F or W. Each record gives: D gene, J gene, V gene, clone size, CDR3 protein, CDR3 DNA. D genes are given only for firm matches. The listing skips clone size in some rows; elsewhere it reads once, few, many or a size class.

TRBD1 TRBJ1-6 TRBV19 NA CASRYRGPYNSPLHF TGTGCCAGTAGGTACAGGGGGCCCTATAATTCACCCCTCCACTTT
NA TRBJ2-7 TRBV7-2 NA CASSLQGNYEQYF TGTGCCAGCAGCTTACAGGGAAACTACGAGCAGTACTTC
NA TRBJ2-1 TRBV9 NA CASSIDRFKNEQFF TGTGCCAGCAGCATTGACAGGTTTAAAAATGAGCAGTTCTTC
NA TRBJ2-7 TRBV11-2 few CASSLQGYEQYF TGTGCCAGCAGCTTACAGGGGTACGAGCAGTACTTC
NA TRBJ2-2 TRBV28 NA CASSPFRTGELFF TGTGCCAGCAGCCCGTTTCGCACCGGGGAGCTGTTTTTT
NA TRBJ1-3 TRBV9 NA CASSVADRTVYGNTIYF TGTGCCAGCAGCGTAGCTGACAGGACAGTATATGGAAACACCATATATTTT
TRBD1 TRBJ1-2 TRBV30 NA CAWRPPGQVYGYTF TGTGCCTGGAGACCTCCGGGACAGGTTTATGGCTACACCTTC
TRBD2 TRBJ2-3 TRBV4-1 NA CASSQGAGALDTQYF TGCGCCAGCAGCCAAGGGGCGGGAGCTTTGGATACGCAGTATTTT
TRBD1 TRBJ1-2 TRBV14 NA CASSRDSSIYGYTF TGTGCCAGCAGCCGGGACAGTTCCATCTATGGCTACACCTTC
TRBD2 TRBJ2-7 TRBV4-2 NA CASSPGLAGEQYF TGTGCCAGCAGCCCGGGACTAGCGGGCGAGCAGTACTTC
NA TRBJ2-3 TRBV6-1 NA CASSEYRADTQYF TGTGCCAGCAGTGAGTACAGGGCAGATACGCAGTATTTT
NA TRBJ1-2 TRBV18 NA CASSLDSNYGYTF TGTGCCAGCTCCCTTGACAGCAACTATGGCTACACCTTC
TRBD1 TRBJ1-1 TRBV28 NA CASSPGQENTEAFF TGTGCCAGCAGTCCGGGACAGGAGAACACTGAAGCTTTCTTT
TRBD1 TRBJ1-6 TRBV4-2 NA CASSPTMGQYNSPLHF TGTGCCAGCAGCCCTACCATGGGACAGTATAATTCACCCCTCCACTTT
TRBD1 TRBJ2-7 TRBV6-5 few CASSYSGQGRYEQYF TGTGCCAGCAGTTACTCCGGACAGGGACGGTACGAGCAGTACTTC
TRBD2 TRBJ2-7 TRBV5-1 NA CASSFQAGGYYEQYF TGCGCCAGCAGTTTCCAAGCGGGGGGCTACTACGAGCAGTACTTC
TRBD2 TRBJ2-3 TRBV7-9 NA CASSDSGGSTDTQYF TGTGCCAGCAGCGACAGCGGGGGAAGCACAGATACGCAGTATTTT
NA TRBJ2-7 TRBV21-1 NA CASSKTDRGYEQYF TGTGCCAGCAGCAAAACGGACAGGGGCTACGAGCAGTACTTC
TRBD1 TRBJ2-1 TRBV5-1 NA CASSFVTGVYEQFF TGCGCCAGCAGCTTTGTGACAGGGGTTTATGAGCAGTTCTTC
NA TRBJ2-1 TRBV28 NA CASTPGSGDYNEQFF TGTGCCAGCACCCCTGGAAGCGGAGACTACAATGAGCAGTTCTTC
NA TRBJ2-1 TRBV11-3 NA CASGLVGGAVNEQFF TGTGCCAGCGGTCTGGTGGGGGGGGCGGTAAATGAGCAGTTCTTC
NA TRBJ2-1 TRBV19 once CASNRGTYNEQFF TGTGCCAGTAACCGGGGTACCTACAATGAGCAGTTCTTC
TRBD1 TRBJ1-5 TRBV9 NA CASSVDGQGNQPQHF TGTGCCAGCAGCGTAGACGGACAGGGCAATCAGCCCCAGCATTTT
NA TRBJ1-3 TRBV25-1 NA CASSRGYRGNTIYF TGTGCCAGCAGTCGGGGGTATCGCGGAAACACCATATATTTT
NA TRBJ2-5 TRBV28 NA CASSFQQVVQETQYF TGTGCCAGCAGTTTTCAGCAGGTAGTGCAAGAGACCCAGTACTTC
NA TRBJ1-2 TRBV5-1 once CASSLLAATDGYTF TGCGCCAGCAGCTTGTTGGCGGCAACCGATGGCTACACCTTC
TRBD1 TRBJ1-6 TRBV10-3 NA CAISEAGTGGGSPLHF TGTGCCATCAGTGAAGCTGGGACAGGGGGTGGATCACCCCTCCACTTT
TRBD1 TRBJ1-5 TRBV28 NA CASSSDRGGNQPQHF TGTGCCAGCAGTTCCGACAGGGGGGGCAATCAGCCCCAGCATTTT
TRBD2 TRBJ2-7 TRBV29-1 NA CSVQKGLAGAYEQYF TGCAGCGTTCAAAAGGGACTAGCGGGAGCCTACGAGCAGTACTTC
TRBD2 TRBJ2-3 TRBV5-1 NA CASSLGERGGSDTQYF TGCGCCAGCAGCTTGGGTGAGCGGGGGGGCTCAGATACGCAGTATTTT
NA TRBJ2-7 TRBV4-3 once CASSQGLERVEQYF TGCGCCAGCAGCCAAGGGCTAGAACGGGTCGAGCAGTACTTC
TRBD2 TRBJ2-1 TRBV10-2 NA CASSGLAVDEQFF TGCGCCAGCAGCGGACTAGCGGTCGATGAGCAGTTCTTC
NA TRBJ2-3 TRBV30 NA CAWVDLSGTDTQYF TGTGCCTGGGTAGATCTAAGCGGCACAGATACGCAGTATTTT
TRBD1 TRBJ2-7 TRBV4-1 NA CASSPGQGLYEQYF TGCGCCAGCAGCCCGGGACAGGGGTTATACGAGCAGTACTTC
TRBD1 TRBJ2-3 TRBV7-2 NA CASSPTGVDTDTQYF TGTGCCAGCAGCCCTACAGGGGTGGACACAGATACGCAGTATTTT
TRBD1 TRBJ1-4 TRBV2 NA CASSEGQGEAKLFF TGTGCCAGCAGTGAAGGTCAGGGGGAGGCAAAACTGTTTTTT
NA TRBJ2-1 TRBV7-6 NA CASSSNYNEQFF TGTGCCAGCAGCTCCAATTACAATGAGCAGTTCTTC
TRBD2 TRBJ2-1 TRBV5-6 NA CASSPSGGAYNEQFF TGTGCCAGCAGTCCCAGCGGGGGGGCCTACAATGAGCAGTTCTTC
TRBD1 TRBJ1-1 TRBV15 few CATSSVATGAVNTEAFF TGTGCCACCAGCAGCGTGGCTACAGGGGCCGTGAACACTGAAGCTTTCTTT
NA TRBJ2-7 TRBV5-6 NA CASSDGAAILYEQYF TGTGCCAGCAGCGATGGAGCCGCTATTTTGTACGAGCAGTACTTC
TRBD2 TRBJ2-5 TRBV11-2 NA CASSLRAGGYHQETQYF TGTGCCAGCAGCTTACGGGCGGGAGGGTACCACCAAGAGACCCAGTACTTC
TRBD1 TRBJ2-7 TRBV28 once CASSLPGQGVGGSSYEQYF TGTGCCAGCAGTTTACCCGGACAGGGGGTTGGCGGGAGCTCCTACGAGCAGTACTTC
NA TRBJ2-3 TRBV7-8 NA CASSLRKTREDTQYF TGTGCCAGCAGCTTAAGGAAAACCCGGGAGGATACGCAGTATTTT
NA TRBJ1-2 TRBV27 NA CASSRVTGLDYGYTF TGTGCCAGCAGCCGCGTCACAGGGCTGGACTATGGCTACACCTTC